The clone carrying this T cell receptor (beta chain) was seen a handful of times. As yet, its antigen is unknown. The data were obtained in a study of PD-1 blockade in classical Hodgkin lymphoma. The study's findings and limits: Factors driving the repertoire differences, possibly disease activity or prior therapy, remain undefined. In newly diagnosed patients, baseline TCR diversity was reportedly below that of healthy donors.

Sample time point: newly diagnosed, previously untreated cHL patient sample. Negative selection with magnets was how CD8+ T cells were isolated from the thawed PBMCs. Sequencing was performed with immunoSEQ multiplex PCR; in TCRdb, only in-frame clones are kept and a portion is missing. The table includes 14,000 to 15,000 clones, 91% detected once. V shed 5 bases and J 5 bases; nucleotides not matched to a gene: 7. CDR1 and CDR2 from the germline V gene are SGHTA and FQGTGA. This CDR3 is built from 15 residues. Sequencing was performed on CD8+ T cells from blood. V is TRBV7-3 and J is TRBJ2-1; 9 bases fit TRBD2. This TCR was recovered from a human donor with classical Hodgkin lymphoma. CDR3 sequence reads: CASSPGLAGNNEQFF. The CDR3 DNA sequence: TGTGCCAGCAGCCCAGGCCTAGCGGGAAACAATGAGCAGTTCTTC.